Each of the 20 T cell receptor beta chains below was sequenced from the same sample in a study of shared clonotypes between healthy human individuals. The method was immunoSEQ multiplex PCR; TCRdb's version includes in-frame clones alone and lacks a portion of them. The table lists about 1.5 million clones, under 99% of them singletons, with approximately 0.44% in the top ten. Sequenced: naive CD4+ T cells sorted from blood. Regarding subset: CD45RA+ positively selected. The receptors were gathered from a man younger than 45 in good health.

As for this clone: This same CDR3 is encoded by further DNA sequences in the sample. This chain connects TRBV5-1 to TRBJ2-7; the D is unclear. The CDR3 is 14 amino acids. Germline lookup yields CDR1 SGHRS and CDR2 YFSETQ. V lost 1 base, J lost 0 bases, and 8 bases lay in between. This chain's CDR3 is CASSLSGSSYEQYF. CDR3 coding DNA: TGCGCCAGCAGCTTGAGTGGCAGCTCCTACGAGCAGTACTTC.

The chain links TRBV27 to TRBJ2-7; D ambiguous. From germline, CDR1 is MNHEY and CDR2 SMNVEV (reference sequence). Trimming removed 0 bases at V and 7 bases at J, with 13 bases between. The CDR3 sequence is 14 residues long. DNA for the CDR3: TGTGCCAGCAGTTTATCTGGGGTAGCCGGTGAGCAGTACTTC. Its protein is CASSLSGVAGEQYF.

The genes are TRBV11-2 and TRBJ1-1; D call uncertain. Trimming pared 4 bases from V and 0 bases from J, leaving 6 bases between. Germline V CDR1 and CDR2: SGHAT, FQNNGV. The CDR3 loop spans 13 amino acids. In DNA form, the CDR3 reads TGTGCCAGCAGCTGGAAGCTGAACACTGAAGCTTTCTTT. It is translated as CASSWKLNTEAFF.

As DNA, the CDR3 is TGTGCCAGCAGCTTGGACAGTTATCCCTACGAGCAGTACTTC. Translation: CASSLDSYPYEQYF. V and J are TRBV5-4 and TRBJ2-7, with unresolved D. V shed 0 bases and J shed 2 bases, with 9 bases lying between them. From germline, CDR1 is SGHNT and CDR2 YYREEE (reference sequence). The length of the CDR3 is 14 residues.

V usage is TRBV29-1 and J usage is TRBJ1-2; 8 positions match TRBD1. The CDR3 runs to 13 residues. CDR1 and CDR2 from the germline V gene are SQVTM and ANQGSEA. J gave up 3 bases and V 6 bases, and 6 bases lay outside the gene matches. CDR3 DNA: TGCAGCGTGGGAGGACAGGGTGACTATGGCTACACCTTC. Its translation is CSVGGQGDYGYTF.

This clone turned up a few times. V is TRBV7-9 and J is TRBJ1-5; D possibly corresponds to TRBD1 (5 bases). In germline, CDR1 is SEHNR, CDR2 FQNEAQ (reference sequence). V lost 5 bases and J 0 bases, leaving 14 bases between the germline ends. The CDR3 loop spans 16 amino acids. CDR3: CASSPSGGGSNQPQHF. CDR3 DNA: TGTGCCAGCAGCCCGAGTGGGGGAGGTAGCAATCAGCCCCAGCATTTT.

This rearrangement joins TRBV29-1 to TRBJ1-1; D ambiguous. Germline values: CDR1 SQVTM, CDR2 ANQGSEA. V was trimmed by 1 base and J by 0 bases, leaving 12 bases between them. The CDR3 spans 15 residues. The CDR3 reads CSVEGRLLVNTEAFF. The CDR3 nucleotides are TGCAGCGTTGAAGGACGGCTGTTGGTGAACACTGAAGCTTTCTTT.

Regarding this clone: A read error may account for a junction end that differs from germline. At the DNA level, this CDR3 is encoded by other sequences in the same sample as well. This sequence joins TRBV5-1 and TRBJ2-1; D gene ambiguous. Germline CDR1 SGHRS, CDR2 YFSETQ. This CDR3 comprises 13 residues. The CDR3 is CASSSDTYNEQFF. DNA for the CDR3: TGCGCTAGCAGCTCAGATACCTACAATGAGCAGTTCTTC. Complete variable domain (other parts from reference TRBV5-1 and TRBJ2-1): KAGVTQTPRYLIKTRGQQVTLSCSPISGHRSVSWYQQTPGQGLQFLFEYFSETQRNKGNFPGRFSGRQFSNSRSEMNVSTLELGDSALYLCASSSDTYNEQFFGPGTRLTVL.

The chain has TRBV5-8 and TRBJ1-5, with D possibly being TRBD1 (5 bases). The V gene's germline CDR1 is SGHTS and CDR2 YDEGEE. The CDR3 contains 11 residues. V was shortened by 4 bases and J by 11 bases, with 10 bases between the two germline ends. The CDR3 loop reads CASSAGLSQHF. CDR3 sequence (DNA): TGTGCCAGCAGCGCGGGACTTTCCCAGCATTTT.

This chain links TRBV7-2 with TRBJ2-7; a possible D gene is TRBD2 (6 bases). The CDR3 length is 15 residues. The germline V gene encodes CDR1 SGHTA and CDR2 FQGNSA. V was clipped by 5 bases and J by 5 bases, with 19 bases between them. CDR3 loop: CASSRGWGSANEQYF. CDR3 sequence (DNA): TGTGCCAGCAGCCGGGGGTGGGGGTCGGCGAACGAGCAGTACTTC.

In nucleotides, the CDR3 is TGTGCCAGCAGTACACCAGCGGGAGCGGGTGAGACCCAGTACTTC. Its protein is CASSTPAGAGETQYF. This sequence joins TRBV25-1 and TRBJ2-5; TRBD2 aligns across 8 bases. This CDR3 region has 15 residues. J lost 5 bases, V lost 5 bases, and 10 bases had no gene match. Germline loops: CDR1 MGHDK, CDR2 SYGVNS.

CDR3 DNA: TGTGCCATCAGTGAGACCCGGAGCTCCTACAATGAGCAGTTCTTC. Amino acids: CAISETRSSYNEQFF. The chain uses TRBV10-3 and TRBJ2-1; D unclear. The CDR3 covers 15 residues. The germline V gene encodes CDR1 ENHRY and CDR2 SYGVKD. Trimming removed 2 bases at V and 0 bases at J, with 8 bases between.

The V and J genes are TRBV6-1 and TRBJ2-2, with 7 bases matching TRBD2. After removal of 2 bases from V and 7 bases from J, the junction contained 16 bases not matched to a gene. The CDR3 is 18 residues long. CDR1 MNHNS and CDR2 SASEGT come from the germline V gene. The chain's CDR3 is CASSEWVGTKIYDGELFF. CDR3 sequence (DNA): TGTGCCAGCAGTGAATGGGTAGGGACTAAAATCTACGACGGGGAGCTGTTTTTT.

The chain couples TRBV29-1 to TRBJ2-5, with D possibly called TRBD1 or TRBD2 (5 bases each). This CDR3 comprises 11 residues. The V gene lost 7 bases and the J gene lost 5 bases, with 11 bases spanning the gap. Germline-derived CDR1 and CDR2 are SQVTM and ANQGSEA. CDR3 coding DNA: TGCAGCGCGGGGCCCGGGGAGACCCAGTACTTC. Protein sequence: CSAGPGETQYF.

Worth noting for this clone: At the DNA level, this CDR3 is encoded by other sequences in the same sample as well. The chain couples TRBV9 to TRBJ2-5; D gene ambiguous. Germline V lookup: CDR1 SGDLS, CDR2 YYNGEE. The CDR3 sequence is 13 residues long. V was pared by 0 bases and J by 1 base, with 4 bases between. In nucleotides, the CDR3 is TGTGCCAGCAGCGTAGCTCCCCAAGAGACCCAGTACTTC. It yields the protein CASSVAPQETQYF.

The rearrangement uses TRBV19 and TRBJ1-5; perhaps TRBD1 as D (6 bases). V was pared by 7 bases and J by 1 base, with 14 bases between. In germline, CDR1 is LNHDA, CDR2 SQIVND (reference sequence). This CDR3 has 15 amino acids. The CDR3 spells CASTGGGWSNQPQHF. For the CDR3, the DNA is TGTGCCAGTACGGGGGGGGGCTGGAGCAATCAGCCCCAGCATTTT.

The chain carries TRBV5-6 and TRBJ1-5, with D perhaps TRBD1 (5 bases). V was clipped by 3 bases and J by 6 bases, with 13 bases between them. Looked up from germline, CDR1 is SGHDT and CDR2 is YYEEEE. The CDR3 loop spans 14 amino acids. In DNA form, the CDR3 reads TGTGCCAGCAGCTCTTACGTAGGGGCTCAGCCCCAGCATTTT. It translates to CASSSYVGAQPQHF.

This chain joins TRBV4-1 and TRBJ2-7, with D possibly TRBD1 on 6 matching bases. Trimming took 0 bases from V and 5 from J, leaving 17 bases between them. This CDR3 region has 16 residues. The germline V gene has CDR1 MGHRA and CDR2 YSYEKL. For the CDR3, the DNA is TGCGCCAGCAGCCAAGAAGGTACAGGGCTTTTGCACGAGCAGTACTTC. Its translation is CASSQEGTGLLHEQYF.

This chain connects TRBV7-2 to TRBJ1-3; possibly TRBD1 for D (5 bases). The CDR3 is 18 amino acids. V lost 5 bases and J lost 6, with 26 bases in between. The germline CDR1 and CDR2 sequences are SGHTA and FQGNSA. The CDR3 sequence is CASSLTGGPRFVENTIYF. The CDR3 coding sequence is TGTGCCAGCAGCCTCACCGGGGGACCGCGGTTTGTTGAAAACACCATATATTTT.

The sample holds one count of this clone. The chain uses TRBV2 and TRBJ2-5, with D possibly matching TRBD2 (5 bases). In germline, CDR1 is SNHLY, CDR2 FYNNEI. V was trimmed by 6 bases and J by 5 bases, leaving 25 bases between them. The CDR3 covers 17 residues. The CDR3 nucleotides read TGTGCCAGCAGGTCCCGGTTGGGGAGACGGGGTTTGGAGACCCAGTACTTC. Encoded protein: CASRSRLGRRGLETQYF.